Included here is one TCR beta chain sequence, with context. The sample comes from a study of T cell changes during pregnancy in multiple sclerosis. Generated by immunoSEQ multiplex PCR, the TCRdb table keeps only in-frame clones and is missing some. This table holds under 150,000 clones, roughly 95% found once. CDR3 length equals 14 residues. Germline CDR1 SGHVS, CDR2 FNYEAQ. Trimming took 0 bases from V and 7 from J; bases not matched to a gene: 3. Material: peripheral blood, obtained after pregnancy. The rearrangement links TRBV7-6 to TRBJ2-1; 7 bases fit TRBD2. The clonotype comes from a female donor with multiple sclerosis, enrolled in a pregnancy study. The CDR3 reads CASSLAGGRNEQFF. CDR3 coding DNA: TGTGCCAGCAGCTTAGCGGGAGGGAGGAATGAGCAGTTCTTC.